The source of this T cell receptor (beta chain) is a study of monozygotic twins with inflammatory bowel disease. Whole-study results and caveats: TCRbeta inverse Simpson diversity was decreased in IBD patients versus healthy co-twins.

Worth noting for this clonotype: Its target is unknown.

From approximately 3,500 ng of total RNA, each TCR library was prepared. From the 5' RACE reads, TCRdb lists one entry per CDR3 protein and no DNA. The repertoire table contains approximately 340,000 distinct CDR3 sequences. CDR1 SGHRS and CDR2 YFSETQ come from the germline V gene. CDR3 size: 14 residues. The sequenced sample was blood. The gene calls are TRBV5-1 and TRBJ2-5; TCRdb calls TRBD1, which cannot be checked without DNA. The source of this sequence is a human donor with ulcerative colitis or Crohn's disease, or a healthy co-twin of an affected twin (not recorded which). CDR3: CASSSRTGQETQYF.